What follows describes a single T cell receptor beta chain. These data originate in a study of T cell changes during pregnancy in multiple sclerosis. Assay used: immunoSEQ multiplex PCR; TCRdb lists only in-frame clones, some missing. Of fewer than 65,000 clones detected, 75% to 95% appear once; the ten largest clones hold roughly 0.85%. The V gene lost 0 bases and the J gene lost 3 bases, with 17 bases spanning the gap. The length of the CDR3 is 17 residues. Germline assignment: CDR1 LGHNA and CDR2 YNFKEQ. The source of this sequence is a female donor with multiple sclerosis, enrolled in a pregnancy study. The V and J genes are TRBV4-2 and TRBJ1-1; perhaps TRBD1 as D (6 bases). The sequencing used peripheral blood, collected before pregnancy. CDR3 in DNA: TGTGCCAGCAGCCAAGAGGCCAGGGGAACAGGGTACACTGAAGCTTTCTTT. It is translated as CASSQEARGTGYTEAFF.